The T cell receptor (beta chain) under discussion was sequenced for a study of T cells in Graves' hyperthyroidism and ophthalmopathy. Turning to the study itself: Upon initial diagnosis and before any treatment, peripheral blood was collected.

Whole-study findings and limits: The model foresaw ophthalmopathy a median around 6.8 months prior to onset.

Newly diagnosed hyperthyroidism patients aged 18 to 65 years had disease lasting under 2 months. On the basis of clinical symptoms, serum thyroxine and TRAb, thyroid ultrasound and orbital computed tomography, diagnoses were made. This clonotype was seen only a few times. Antigen specificity is unknown. The TCR beta CDR3 regions underwent amplification using RNA transcripts as the source. HTBI primers were employed in a first-round RT-PCR of the TCR CDR3. A single record per CDR3 protein comes from TCRdb applying MiXCR to the multiplex PCR reads. The sample records about 720,000 distinct CDR3 sequences, about a sixth being singletons. The sample was blood. This sequence was found in a man younger than 35 with Graves' hyperthyroidism.

The DNA of the CDR3 is TGTGCCAGCAGTTACTCTCTACAAGATGAGCAGTTCTTC. Translation gives CASSYSLQDEQFF. V usage is TRBV6-2 or TRBV6-3 and J usage is TRBJ2-1, with D hard to call. The CDR3 has 13 amino acids. Germline V gene data show CDR1 as MNHEY and CDR2 as SVGEGT. V was shortened by 0 bases and J by 8 bases, with 8 bases between the two germline ends.